This TCR beta chain is drawn from a study of regulatory T cells in long-lasting Graves disease. In germline, CDR1 is MGHDK, CDR2 SYGVNS. CDR3 length: 19 residues. Trimming left V 3 bases short and J 3 bases short, with 26 bases between. Time point described: newly diagnosed GD, antithyroid drugs for less than 3 months. RNA extracted from PBMCs served as the sequencing template. Peripheral blood, at roughly 10 milliliters, went into EDTA tubes. This clonotype was seen more than once but under ten times. Sequencing libraries for TCR beta were prepared with iRepertoire HTBI primers and Arm-PCR of CDR3 regions. TCRdb recomputed calls from the multiplex PCR reads with MiXCR, one row per CDR3 protein. Among about 420,000 distinct CDR3 sequences listed, roughly 15% were seen once. This same sample was also part of a study on T cells in Graves' hyperthyroidism and ophthalmopathy. This second study notes: When ophthalmopathy did not progress within 18 months, Graves' hyperthyroidism was considered stable. Appearing also in blood were most of the thyroid clonotypes expanded above 0.001.

Sequenced here: peripheral blood mononuclear cells (PBMCs), sampled at new diagnosis, from a patient treated with antithyroid drugs. This TCR was sampled from a woman aged 18-29 years with Graves disease. The V gene is TRBV25-1, the J gene TRBJ1-1; D unclear. CDR3 nucleotides: TGTGCCAGCAGTGATCCCCGGACGGGCAGGCCAACCCGGGACACTGAAGCTTTCTTT. It yields the protein CASSDPRTGRPTRDTEAFF.